The clone carrying this TCR beta chain has ten or more counts. Its antigen is undetermined. The data originate from a study of regulatory T cells in long-lasting Graves disease. Whole-study findings and limits: Relative to new patients (roughly 950), persistent patients exhibited greater sharing of public clonotypes (approximately 2,500). Rather than thyroid tissue, only peripheral blood underwent study.

Time point given: newly diagnosed GD, antithyroid drugs for less than 3 months. There was RNA extracted from PBMCs, and the TCR library was made from it. EDTA tubes collected around 8.7 milliliters of peripheral blood. V lost 3 bases, J lost 4 bases, and 7 bases lay in between. CDR1 is SGHAT and CDR2 is FQNNGV in the germline V gene. This CDR3 has 13 residues. Libraries of TCR beta came from iRepertoire HTBI primers plus Arm-PCR of CDR3 regions. TCRdb re-called the multiplex PCR reads with MiXCR, one entry per CDR3 protein. Here the sample spans over 500,000 distinct CDR3 sequences, around 16% being singletons. The data also belong to a second study, concerning T cells in Graves' hyperthyroidism and ophthalmopathy.

Material: peripheral blood mononuclear cells (PBMCs), obtained at new diagnosis, from a patient treated with antithyroid drugs. The rearrangement links TRBV11-2 to TRBJ2-1; D not certain. This TCR came from a man aged 18 to 29 with Graves disease. CDR3 sequence reads: CASSLPGYNEQFF. DNA of the CDR3: TGTGCCAGCAGCTTGCCTGGGTACAATGAGCAGTTCTTC.